The 20 T cell receptor beta chains below all came from one sample that was sequenced in a study of breast tumors, draining lymph nodes, adjacent tissues (TCRdb year 2016). Library construction relied on multiplex PCR. The instrument was an Illumina HiSeq 2000. TCRdb reworked the public reads: Q25 trimming with fastp, MiXCR clone assembly, productive beta chains retained. Every CDR3 protein is listed once, alongside the most common genes and DNA of its rows. This sample is represented by around 170,000 distinct CDR3 sequences; roughly 30% of them were singletons. Of the sample, about 4.5% falls within the top ten clones. Lymph node samples came from the axillary draining lymph nodes of breast cancer patients. The sample comprised axillary lymph node tissue. The receptors derive from a female donor with breast cancer. Some clones in this sample may be carry-over from other donors' samples.

This clonotype came up many times. The chain joins TRBV12-3 or TRBV12-4 to TRBJ2-1, with TRBD2 identical over 7 bases. This CDR3 is 18 amino acids long. V trimming: 8 bases; J trimming: 0 bases; junction bases outside the gene matches: 16. CDR3 bases: TGTGCCAGCGGCGTGGAACCTAGCGGCCTAAGCTCCTACAATGAGCAGTTCTTC. It is translated as CASGVEPSGLSSYNEQFF.

The chain joins TRBV6-4 to TRBJ1-1, with 9 nucleotides matching TRBD1. The CDR3 is made up of 12 amino acids. With 8 bases clipped from V and 8 bases from J, the junction kept 6 bases outside the gene matches. CDR1 and CDR2 (germline): MRHNA, SNTAGT. The CDR3 bases are TGTGCCAGCCACGACAGGGGGAAAGAAGCTTTCTTT. Protein: CASHDRGKEAFF.

Of note for this clonotype: Its ends do not fully match the called genes, so a read error is possible. The chain combines TRBV7-9 with TRBJ1-2, with TRBD1 identical over 12 bases. Germline CDR1 and CDR2: SEHNR and FQNEAQ (reference sequence). There are 16 residues in the CDR3. The CDR3 DNA is TGTGCTAGCAGCTCGGGACAGGGGGCGAGTAACTATGGCTACACCTTC. Protein product: CASSSGQGASNYGYTF. Full variable domain (outside the CDR3, taken from reference TRBV7-9 and TRBJ1-2): DTGVSQNPRHKITKRGQNVTFRCDPISEHNRLYWYRQTLGQGPEFLTYFQNEAQLEKSRLLSDRFSAERPKGSFSTLEIQRTEQGDSAMYLCASSSGQGASNYGYTFGSGTRLTVV.

For this clonotype: This may arise from a read error, as a much more abundant clone is one base away. CDR3 in amino acids: CASGFAYLAGEQFF. For the CDR3, the DNA is TGTGCTAGTGGTTTCGCCTACCTAGCGGGGGAGCAGTTCTTC. The chain couples TRBV12-5 to TRBJ2-1, with 9 bases aligning to TRBD2. Losses at the gene ends were 3 bases for V and 10 bases for J; bases not matched to a gene: 7. Germline V gene sequence: CDR1 LGHNT, CDR2 FRNRAP. The CDR3 length is 14 residues.

This clonotype was recorded at least ten times. V and J are TRBV7-9 and TRBJ2-1, with 13 bases aligning to TRBD2. Looked up from germline, CDR1 is SEHNR and CDR2 is FQNEAQ (reference sequence). V dropped 6 bases and J dropped 7; count of bases not matched to a gene: 9. There are 16 residues in the CDR3. CDR3 sequence (DNA): TGTGCCAGCAGTCTTGGACTAGCGGGAGATCTGAATGAGCAGTTCTTC. This encodes CASSLGLAGDLNEQFF.

This clonotype has at least ten counts. The J gene is TRBJ1-2, the V gene TRBV4-2; D ambiguous. V lost 7 bases and J 8 bases, leaving 20 bases between the germline ends. There are 14 residues in the CDR3. Germline V lookup: CDR1 LGHNA, CDR2 YNFKEQ. As DNA, the CDR3 is TGTGCCAGCAACCACCCGGGCGAGGTGGAAGGCTACACCTTC. Protein: CASNHPGEVEGYTF.

As to this clonotype: This clone may be a read error of a much larger clone one base away. This rearrangement joins TRBV7-9 to TRBJ2-3, with 9 bases identical to TRBD2. V lost 3 bases, J lost 7 bases, and 17 bases stayed unmatched. The CDR3 consists of 18 residues. The germline gives CDR1 SEHNR, CDR2 FQNEAQ (reference sequence). CDR3 coding DNA: TGTGCCAGCAGCTTGGCTACCTTGTCGCGGGAGGGGACACATACGCAGTATTTT. As protein: CASSLATLSREGTHTQYF.

Concerning this clonotype itself: Possible read error: a much larger clone is one base away. The rearrangement links TRBV5-5 to TRBJ2-1; the match to TRBD1 covers 9 bases. The CDR3 sequence is 14 residues long. The germline V gene encodes CDR1 SGHKS and CDR2 YYEKEE (reference sequence). The CDR3 region has the DNA TGTGCCAGCCGTAATGCACAGGGGGCAGGTGAGCGGTTCTTC. It encodes CASRNAQGAGERFF.

The chain is built from TRBV25-1 and TRBJ1-1, with unresolved D. V gave up 4 bases and J gave up 1 base, with 16 bases separating them. The CDR3 totals 16 residues. Germline V gives CDR1 MGHDK, CDR2 SYGVNS. The CDR3 DNA reads as TGTGCCAGCAGTGCGGCGGCAGGCTGGGGGAACACTGAAGCTTTCTTT. Translating it yields CASSAAAGWGNTEAFF.

This clonotype was counted between two and nine times. A much larger clonotype is one base distant, so this may be a read error. This rearrangement joins TRBV9 to TRBJ2-5; 7 positions agree with TRBD1. There are 14 residues in the CDR3. Germline values: CDR1 SGDLS, CDR2 YYNGEE. CDR3 residues: CASSNPGQQETQSF. CDR3 nucleotides: TGTGCCAGCAGCAACCCGGGACAGCAAGAGACCCAGTCCTTC.

V usage is TRBV20-1 and J usage is TRBJ1-1; TRBD1 matches at 7 bases. Germline V lookup: CDR1 DFQATT, CDR2 SNEGSKA (reference sequence). Germline trimming cut 1 base from V and 1 base from J; bases unmatched to any gene: 9. This CDR3 comprises 16 residues. CDR3 loop: CSARGGTGERNTEAFF. The CDR3 DNA reads as TGCAGTGCTAGAGGCGGAACAGGGGAGAGGAACACTGAAGCTTTCTTT.

The rearrangement uses TRBV7-2 and TRBJ2-5; TRBD1 aligns across 9 bases. This CDR3 region has 16 residues. J was trimmed by 1 base and V by 3 bases; bases with no gene match: 6. Germline V gene sequence: CDR1 SGHTA, CDR2 FQGNSA. CDR3 DNA: TGTGCCAGCAGCTTGACAGGGGGGAAGCGCCAAGAGACCCAGTACTTC. Amino acid sequence: CASSLTGGKRQETQYF.

This clonotype showed up many times. The chain recombines TRBV7-2 with TRBJ2-7, with TRBD1 matching 7 bases. Germline CDR1 reads SGHTA; CDR2 reads FQGNSA. This CDR3 is 13 amino acids long. J was trimmed by 5 bases and V by 4 bases; bases with no gene match: 5. The CDR3 loop reads CASSSYRGNEQYF. CDR3 DNA: TGTGCCAGCAGCTCCTACAGGGGCAACGAGCAGTACTTC.

The chain is built from TRBV19 and TRBJ2-5; 9 positions agree with TRBD2. V was clipped by 5 bases and J by 3 bases; unmatched bases: 4. The CDR3 runs 14 residues. Per the germline V gene, CDR1 is LNHDA and CDR2 is SQIVND (reference sequence). The CDR3 is CASSALAGKETQYF. Here the CDR3 DNA reads TGTGCCAGTAGTGCCCTAGCGGGAAAAGAGACCCAGTACTTC.

The chain recombines TRBV6-2 or TRBV6-3 with TRBJ2-1, with TRBD1 identical over 9 bases. The germline CDR1 and CDR2 sequences are MNHEY and SVGEGT. This CDR3 has 15 residues. Trimming at V came to 5 bases and at J to 7 bases, leaving 9 bases not matched to a gene. The CDR3 DNA is TGTGCCAGCAGTCCGGTACAGGGGGCTCGAAATGAGCAGTTCTTC. This codes for CASSPVQGARNEQFF.

This clonotype was detected ten times or more. The chain has TRBV4-1 and TRBJ2-7; D gene ambiguous. This CDR3 spans 14 amino acids. Trimming shortened V by 0 bases and J by 2 bases, and 8 bases separated the two germline ends. Looked up from germline, CDR1 is MGHRA and CDR2 is YSYEKL. For the CDR3, the DNA is TGCGCCAGCAGCCAAGATCTGGAAACCTACGAGCAGTACTTC. Protein product: CASSQDLETYEQYF.

In this sample, this clonotype turned up a few times. The chain uses TRBV3-1 and TRBJ1-2, with D unclear. V lost 4 bases and J lost 5, with 17 bases in between. The CDR3 is made up of 15 amino acids. CDR1 and CDR2 from the germline V gene are LGHDT and YNNKEL (reference sequence). CDR3 DNA: TGTGCCAGCAGCCCCCAGCCGGGAACCTCTTATGGCTACACCTTC. Its protein product is CASSPQPGTSYGYTF. The variable domain in full, with the rest retrieved from reference TRBV3-1 and TRBJ1-2, is DTAVSQTPKYLVTQMGNDKSIKCEQNLGHDTMYWYKQDSKKFLKIMFSYNNKELIINETVPNRFSPKSPDKAHLNLHINSLELGDSAVYFCASSPQPGTSYGYTFGSGTRLTVV.

This sequence joins TRBV6-6 and TRBJ2-3, with 7 bases that match TRBD1. The CDR3 runs to 16 residues. Germline V gene data show CDR1 as MNHNY and CDR2 as SVGAGI (reference sequence). After removal of 5 bases from V and 4 bases from J, the junction contained 12 bases not matched to a gene. The CDR3 DNA reads TGTGCCAGCAGTCCCTATGACAGGGCGAAGGCAGATACGCAGTATTTT. It encodes CASSPYDRAKADTQYF.

This clonotype has a count of ten or more. The rearrangement uses TRBV29-1 and TRBJ2-7, with 9 nucleotides matching TRBD1. Trimming at V came to 2 bases and at J to 2 bases, leaving 7 bases not matched to a gene. The V gene's germline CDR1 is SQVTM and CDR2 ANQGSEA. This CDR3 spans 15 amino acids. CDR3 sequence (DNA): TGCAGCGTTGAAATAATGGGACAGGGAGCCTACGAGCAGTACTTC. This gives the protein CSVEIMGQGAYEQYF.

The rearrangement uses TRBV28 and TRBJ1-6; 7 bases match TRBD1. The ends lost 7 bases at V and 2 bases at J; junction bases unmatched: 5. The CDR3 totals 15 residues. Germline CDR1 and CDR2: MDHEN and SYDVKM. CDR3 bases: TGTGCCAGCAATGACAGGGACGCCTATAATTCACCCCTCCACTTT. Translating it yields CASNDRDAYNSPLHF.